This T cell receptor beta chain was sequenced for a study of blood T cell repertoires in COVID-19. About the study: Whether acute or convalescent, the COVID-19 samples came from the United States, Italy and Spain.

TCRdb keeps only in-frame clones here, not all; method: immunoSEQ multiplex PCR. The data hold fewer than 400,000 clones, with approximately 86% observed a single time. CDR3 length: 15 amino acids. V lost 1 base to trimming and J lost 7 bases, with 12 bases between them. Per germline, CDR1 KGHDR and CDR2 SFDVKD. The sequencing sample was made of peripheral blood. J is TRBJ2-2 and V is TRBV24-1; no clear D gene. This TCR came from a human donor in a cohort sampled during active COVID-19. This chain's CDR3 is CATSDFGALSGELFF. In nucleotides, the CDR3 is TGTGCCACCAGTGATTTTGGAGCTCTGAGCGGGGAGCTGTTTTTT.